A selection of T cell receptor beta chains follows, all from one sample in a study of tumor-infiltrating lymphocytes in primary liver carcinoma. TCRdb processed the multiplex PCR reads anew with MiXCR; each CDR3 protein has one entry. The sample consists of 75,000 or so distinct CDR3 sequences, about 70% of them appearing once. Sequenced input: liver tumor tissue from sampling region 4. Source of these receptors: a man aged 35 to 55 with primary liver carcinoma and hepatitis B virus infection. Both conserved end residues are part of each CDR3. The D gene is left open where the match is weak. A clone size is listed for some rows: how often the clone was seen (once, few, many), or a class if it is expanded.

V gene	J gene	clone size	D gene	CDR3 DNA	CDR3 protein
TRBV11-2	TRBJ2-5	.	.	TGTACCAGCAGCTTATGGCCCGTGGACGGGGAGACCCAGTACTTC	CTSSLWPVDGETQYF
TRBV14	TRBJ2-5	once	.	TGTGCCAGCAGCCGAGACCACGCCCCTGAGTTCCAAGAGACCCAGTACTTC	CASSRDHAPEFQETQYF
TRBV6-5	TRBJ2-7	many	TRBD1	TGTGCCAGCAGTACGGGACAGGGAGGGGAGCAGTACTTC	CASSTGQGGEQYF
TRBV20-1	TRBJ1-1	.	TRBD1	TGCAGTGCCGGGACAGCCACTGAAGCTTTCTTT	CSAGTATEAFF
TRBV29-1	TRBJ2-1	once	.	TGCAGCGTGGGACCTCCTTCCAGCTCCTACAATGAGCAGCGCTTC	CSVGPPSSSYNEQRF
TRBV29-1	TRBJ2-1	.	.	TGCAGCGTTGTTGATGATATAAGTGGGCAGTTCTTC	CSVVDDISGQFF
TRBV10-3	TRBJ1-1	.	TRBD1	TGTGCCATCAATGGGGACAGAGGGAACACTGAAGCTTTCTTT	CAINGDRGNTEAFF
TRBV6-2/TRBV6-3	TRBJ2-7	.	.	TGTGCCAGCTGCTACAATCCATACGAGCAGTACTTC	CASCYNPYEQYF
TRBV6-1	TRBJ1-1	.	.	TGTGCCAGCAGCCTCCTGTTCAGGGTGGCTTTCTTT	CASSLLFRVAFF
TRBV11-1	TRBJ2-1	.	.	TGTGCCGGCAGCTTCGAGGGACATCGCCCCTGCAATGAGCGGTTCTTC	CAGSFEGHRPCNERFF
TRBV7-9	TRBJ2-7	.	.	TGTGCCAGCAGCTTACTGGCGGGTTTCAACGAGCAGTACTTC	CASSLLAGFNEQYF
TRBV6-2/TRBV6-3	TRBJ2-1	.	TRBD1	TGTGCCAGCAATTACGTGGACAGGGGCCCGACGTTATACAATGAGCAGTTCTTC	CASNYVDRGPTLYNEQFF